These T cell receptor beta chains were read from a single sample in a study of T cell repertoires in cytomegalovirus infection. TCRdb re-derived calls from the reads in MiXCR, one entry per CDR3 protein. The sample lists 150,000 or so distinct CDR3 sequences; roughly a third were seen once. Antigens of these TCRs are unknown. The material was CD8+ T cells from cultured PBMCs, obtained from culture after CMV antigen stimulation. Every receptor here comes from a human donor in good health (CMV status not recorded). Some clones in this sample may be carry-over from other donors' samples. Both conserved end residues are trimmed from each CDR3.

TRBV10-2,TRBJ1-2,ASSEQGVHGYT
TRBV6-5,TRBJ2-3,ASSYLSSGTGISTDTQY
TRBV7-9,TRBJ2-1,ASSLGHDEQF
TRBV20-1,TRBJ2-7,SARDLGLAGYEQY
TRBV2,TRBJ2-1,ASSEVHFSGGAQF
TRBV7-8,TRBJ1-4,ASSLLIIPTNEKLF
TRBV20-1,TRBJ1-2,SARDLDRAYGYT
TRBV5-6,TRBJ2-6,ASSPRISGANVLT
TRBV19,TRBJ2-7,ASSILAGGSYEQY
TRBV4-1,TRBJ1-1,ASGVGRFTEAF
TRBV10-3,TRBJ1-1,AISESPLNTEAF
TRBV19,TRBJ1-1,ASSIPWGIEAF
TRBV4-2,TRBJ2-1,ASSQERGYRDEQF
TRBV12-3/TRBV12-4,TRBJ1-6,ASSVGNNSPLH
TRBV6-5,TRBJ2-3,ASTPGRDGFSSTDTQY
TRBV20-1,TRBJ2-1,SASQGVNEQF
TRBV28,TRBJ2-7,ASSFLGGREQY
TRBV12-3/TRBV12-4,TRBJ1-4,ASSFSSNEKLF
TRBV25-1,TRBJ1-2,ASSGQGAYGYT
TRBV7-9,TRBJ2-7,ASSLKGTGAYEQY
TRBV7-9,TRBJ2-1,ASSLVQGLNEQF
TRBV7-9,TRBJ2-5,ASSGTDSQETQY
TRBV7-2,TRBJ1-5,ASCPSGSNQPQH
TRBV5-1,TRBJ2-7,ASSWTGALYEQY
TRBV29-1,TRBJ2-3,SAFPGFTDTQY
TRBV27,TRBJ1-6,ASSLMGAVSPLH
TRBV9,TRBJ2-5,ASSNGDGPQETQY
TRBV28,TRBJ1-2,ASRGSYYGYT